These 23 T cell receptor beta chains came from one sample sequenced in a study of brain metastases from non-small cell lung cancer. The assay was immunoSEQ multiplex PCR, and TCRdb's table has in-frame clones only and misses some. The sample lists 900 to 1,000 clones; 89% were seen once. The sample taken for sequencing was primary lung tumor tissue. Receptors originate from a donor over 35 with non-small cell lung cancer.

This clone has just a few counts. The J gene is TRBJ2-3, the V gene TRBV3-1 (or the pseudogene TRBV3-2); D is unclear. Germline V gives CDR1 LGHDT, CDR2 YNNKEL (reference sequence). Deletions cut 3 bases from V and 1 base from J, with 14 bases between. The CDR3 runs to 16 residues. In DNA form, the CDR3 reads TGTGCCAGCAGCCAGATACTGCGGAGCGGCACAGATACGCAGTATTTT. Translation: CASSQILRSGTDTQYF.

Concerning this clone: A read error may account for a junction end that differs from germline. The chain employs TRBV15 and TRBJ2-5; a possible D gene is TRBD2 (7 bases). The CDR3 consists of 14 residues. Germline CDR1 LNHNV, CDR2 YYDKDF (reference sequence). The CDR3 nucleotides are TGTACCACCGAACTATCGGGGGGCGAGGAGACCCAGTACTTC. Its protein is CTTELSGGEETQYF.

V and J are TRBV18 and TRBJ1-4; 7 positions agree with TRBD1. CDR1 is KGHSH, CDR2 LQKENI, per germline. V shed 4 bases and J 7 bases; nucleotides not matched to a gene: 12. There are 16 residues in the CDR3. The CDR3 DNA reads TGTGCCAGCTCACTATCCAGGGGGATGAAAGGTGAAAAACTGTTTTTT. Translation: CASSLSRGMKGEKLFF.

The chain carries TRBV19 and TRBJ2-4, with 11 positions matching TRBD1. The germline CDR1 and CDR2 sequences are LNHDA and SQIVND (reference sequence). The CDR3 covers 16 residues. V gave up 5 bases and J gave up 7 bases; unmatched junction bases: 10. The CDR3 DNA sequence: TGTGCCAGTAGTCGGGACAGGGGGTATGGTCGGAACATTCAGTACTTC. It specifies CASSRDRGYGRNIQYF.

This chain links TRBV7-9 with TRBJ1-1, with no clear D. The germline CDR1 and CDR2 sequences are SEHNR and FQNEAQ (reference sequence). The CDR3 contains 12 residues. Trimming removed 5 bases at V and 11 bases at J, with 15 bases between. This chain's CDR3 is CASSPGGPMAFF. The CDR3 nucleotides are TGTGCCAGCAGCCCGGGAGGCCCGATGGCTTTCTTT. Complete variable domain (other parts from reference TRBV7-9 and TRBJ1-1): DTGVSQNPRHKITKRGQNVTFRCDPISEHNRLYWYRQTLGQGPEFLTYFQNEAQLEKSRLLSDRFSAERPKGSFSTLEIQRTEQGDSAMYLCASSPGGPMAFFGQGTRLTVV.

This sequence joins TRBV5-8 and TRBJ1-5; TRBD1 is a possible D gene (6 bases). Trimming removed 0 bases at V and 10 bases at J, with 14 bases between. CDR1 and CDR2 (germline): SGHTS, YDEGEE. The CDR3 contains 14 residues. Here the CDR3 DNA reads TGTGCCAGCAGCTTGGACGGGACAACGAAACCCCAGCATTTT. Translated, it gives CASSLDGTTKPQHF.

This sequence joins TRBV30 and TRBJ2-7; the D gene could be TRBD1 or TRBD2 (5 bases each). This CDR3 is built from 13 residues. The germline gives CDR1 GTSNPN, CDR2 SVGIG (reference sequence). Trimming left V 0 bases short and J 3 bases short, with 9 bases between. The CDR3 DNA sequence: TGTGCCTGGAGTGTAGGGACGGACTACGAGCAGTACTTC. Translation: CAWSVGTDYEQYF.

The CDR3 DNA is TGTGCCAGCAGCTACCGAGCGGGACCCTCCTACGAGCAGTACTTC. Its translation is CASSYRAGPSYEQYF. V is TRBV6-6 and J is TRBJ2-7, with 7 bases lining up with TRBD2. Germline assignment: CDR1 MNHNY and CDR2 SVGAGI (reference sequence). The ends lost 6 bases at V and 0 bases at J; junction bases unmatched: 8. The CDR3 is 15 residues long.

The chain employs TRBV6-5 and TRBJ1-2, with D unresolved. The CDR3 covers 13 residues. The ends were cut back, 6 bases at V and 6 bases at J, with 14 bases in the middle. The V gene's germline CDR1 is MNHEY and CDR2 SVGAGI. CDR3 loop: CASSIGLWDGYTF. CDR3 nucleotide sequence: TGTGCCAGCAGCATAGGGTTGTGGGATGGCTACACCTTC.

A few counts support this clone. The V gene is TRBV14, the J gene TRBJ1-1; D call uncertain. V dropped 1 base and J dropped 4 bases, with 10 bases sitting between them. Germline loops: CDR1 SGHDN, CDR2 FVKESK. The CDR3 is 14 residues long. The CDR3: CASSQVAGITEAFF. The CDR3, as DNA: TGTGCCAGCAGCCAAGTCGCAGGTATCACTGAAGCTTTCTTT.

In this sample, this clone turned up a few times. Other nucleotide sequences in the sample specify the same CDR3. V gene TRBV13 combines with J gene TRBJ2-5; TRBD2 might be the D (7 bases). The CDR3 spans 15 residues. Trimming cost V 4 bases and J 9 bases, with 21 bases left between them. From germline, CDR1 is PRHDT and CDR2 FYEKMQ (reference sequence). CDR3 DNA: TGTGCCAGCAGCTCGGGTCTAAGCGGGGACAACCCCCAGTACTTC. Residues: CASSSGLSGDNPQYF.

CDR3 nucleotide sequence: TGTGCCTGGAAGAAGCCTGGAAACACCATATATTTT. It codes for CAWKKPGNTIYF. The chain carries TRBV30 and TRBJ1-3; D ambiguous. Per germline, CDR1 GTSNPN and CDR2 SVGIG (reference sequence). This CDR3 contains 12 residues. V lost 4 bases and J lost 2, with 6 bases in between.

This clone was picked up one time. An end of the junction differs from the germline gene, which may be a read error. J is TRBJ2-5 and V is TRBV27, with TRBD2 matching 7 bases. The CDR3 is 16 amino acids. CDR1 is MNHEY and CDR2 is SMNVEV in the germline V gene (reference sequence). CDR3 sequence (DNA): TGTGCCAGCAGTTTATCCATCCAAGGGGCGCGGGAGACCCAATACTTC. It translates to CASSLSIQGARETQYF.

V and J are TRBV14 and TRBJ2-7; TRBD1 matches 7 bases. The CDR3 has 13 residues. Per the germline V gene, CDR1 is SGHDN and CDR2 is FVKESK. Trimming removed 6 bases from V and 6 bases from J; junction bases left unmatched: 8. In DNA form, the CDR3 reads TGTGCCAGCAGTCCAACGAGGGGGCTCGAGCAGTACTTC. As protein: CASSPTRGLEQYF. The full variable domain, in which reference TRBV14 and TRBJ2-7 provide the parts outside the CDR3, is EAGVTQFPSHSVIEKGQTVTLRCDPISGHDNLYWYRRVMGKEIKFLLHFVKESKQDESGMPNNRFLAERTGGTYSTLKVQPAELEDSGVYFCASSPTRGLEQYFGPGTRLTVT.

The gene calls are TRBV3-1 (or the pseudogene TRBV3-2) and TRBJ2-1, with D hard to call. From germline, CDR1 is LGHDT and CDR2 YNNKEL (reference sequence). Trimming stripped 5 bases from V and 5 bases from J, with 22 bases between. This CDR3 has 17 residues. CDR3 bases: TGTGCCAGCAGCATAATAGGTCCCATTTCCATCGACAATGAGCAGTTCTTC. Translated, it gives CASSIIGPISIDNEQFF.

The J gene is TRBJ2-1, the V gene TRBV7-9; 12 nucleotides match TRBD2. CDR1 and CDR2 (germline): SEHNR, FQNEAQ (reference sequence). The CDR3 contains 16 residues. V lost 4 bases, J lost 5 bases, and 6 bases stayed unmatched. The CDR3 bases are TGTGCCAGCAGCTCACTAGCGGGAGGTCGACACAATGAGCAGTTCTTC. As protein: CASSSLAGGRHNEQFF. The whole variable domain, filled in from reference TRBV7-9 and TRBJ2-1, reads DTGVSQNPRHKITKRGQNVTFRCDPISEHNRLYWYRQTLGQGPEFLTYFQNEAQLEKSRLLSDRFSAERPKGSFSTLEIQRTEQGDSAMYLCASSSLAGGRHNEQFFGPGTRLTVL.

V is TRBV11-1 and J is TRBJ2-1; 12 bases agree with TRBD2. Germline assignment: CDR1 SGHAT and CDR2 FQDESV (reference sequence). The CDR3 has 14 amino acids. The J segment lost 8 bases and the V segment lost 5 bases, leaving 4 bases of the junction unmatched. For the CDR3, the DNA is TGTGCCAGCAGCCGGACTAGCGGGACCTATGAGCAGTTCTTC. Residues: CASSRTSGTYEQFF.

V usage is TRBV20-1 and J usage is TRBJ2-2, with 8 bases identical to TRBD1. This CDR3 comprises 15 residues. The V gene's germline CDR1 is DFQATT and CDR2 SNEGSKA (reference sequence). Trimming at V came to 7 bases and at J to 5 bases, leaving 12 bases not matched to a gene. The CDR3 spells CSVSPWTGNTGELFF. The DNA for the CDR3 is TGCAGTGTTAGTCCTTGGACAGGGAATACCGGGGAGCTGTTTTTT.

In DNA form, the CDR3 reads TGTGCCAGCAGTCGTTACAGGGTTCGGAGGGACACTGAAGCTTTCTTT. Protein: CASSRYRVRRDTEAFF. The chain uses TRBV2 and TRBJ1-1; D is possibly TRBD1 (6 bases). This CDR3 spans 16 amino acids. V lost 5 bases to trimming and J lost 3 bases, with 19 bases between them. The V gene's germline CDR1 is SNHLY and CDR2 FYNNEI.

The J gene is TRBJ2-2, the V gene TRBV6-1; D gene unclear. Trimming cost V 3 bases and J 4 bases, with 12 bases left between them. The CDR3 is 15 residues long. Germline V CDR1 and CDR2: MNHNS, SASEGT. CDR3 loop: CASSEKVRGTGELFF. CDR3 DNA sequence: TGTGCCAGCAGTGAGAAGGTCCGTGGCACCGGGGAGCTGTTTTTT.

This chain uses TRBV7-2 with TRBJ1-4, with D perhaps TRBD1 (6 bases). V lost 5 bases, J lost 7 bases, and 14 bases lay in between. The CDR3 covers 14 residues. The germline gives CDR1 SGHTA, CDR2 FQGNSA. CDR3 in amino acids: CASSMKAGAEKLFF. For the CDR3, the DNA is TGTGCCAGCAGCATGAAAGCGGGGGCTGAAAAACTGTTTTTT.

V gene TRBV20-1 combines with J gene TRBJ1-2; D is possibly TRBD1 (6 bases). Germline values: CDR1 DFQATT, CDR2 SNEGSKA (reference sequence). The CDR3 runs to 16 residues. Trimming left V 3 bases short and J 4 bases short, with 21 bases between. CDR3 sequence: CSASNQFGRGGYGYTF. CDR3 nucleotides: TGCAGTGCTAGTAATCAGTTTGGCAGGGGTGGCTATGGCTACACCTTC.

Details on this clone: At the DNA level, this CDR3 is encoded by other sequences in the same sample as well. The J gene is TRBJ1-2, the V gene TRBV5-8; D is undetermined. V was shortened by 5 bases and J by 2 bases, with 16 bases between the two germline ends. Per germline, CDR1 SGHTS and CDR2 YDEGEE. This CDR3 region has 15 residues. CDR3 amino acids: CASRYAAGSNYGYTF. In DNA, the CDR3 is TGTGCCAGCAGATATGCCGCTGGCAGCAACTATGGCTACACCTTC.